The clone carrying this TCR beta chain was counted a single time. The identical CDR3 is also encoded by other nucleotide sequences in the sample. Assay: immunoSEQ multiplex PCR; the TCRdb copy retains only in-frame clones and omits some. Here the sample spans under 2,500,000 clones, roughly 95% being singletons. The ends were cut back, 1 base at V and 0 bases at J, with 3 bases in the middle. CDR3 length: 13 amino acids. Germline CDR1 and CDR2: MNHEY and SVGAGI. This sample is drawn from a study of shared clonotypes between healthy human individuals. This TCR was sampled from a man aged 18 to 29 in good health. Material: naive CD4+ T cells sorted from blood. As for subset: CD45RA+ positively selected. V usage is TRBV6-5 and J usage is TRBJ1-1; D call uncertain. CDR3 in amino acids: CASSYLLNTEAFF. CDR3 in DNA: TGTGCCAGCAGTTACTTACTGAACACTGAAGCTTTCTTT.